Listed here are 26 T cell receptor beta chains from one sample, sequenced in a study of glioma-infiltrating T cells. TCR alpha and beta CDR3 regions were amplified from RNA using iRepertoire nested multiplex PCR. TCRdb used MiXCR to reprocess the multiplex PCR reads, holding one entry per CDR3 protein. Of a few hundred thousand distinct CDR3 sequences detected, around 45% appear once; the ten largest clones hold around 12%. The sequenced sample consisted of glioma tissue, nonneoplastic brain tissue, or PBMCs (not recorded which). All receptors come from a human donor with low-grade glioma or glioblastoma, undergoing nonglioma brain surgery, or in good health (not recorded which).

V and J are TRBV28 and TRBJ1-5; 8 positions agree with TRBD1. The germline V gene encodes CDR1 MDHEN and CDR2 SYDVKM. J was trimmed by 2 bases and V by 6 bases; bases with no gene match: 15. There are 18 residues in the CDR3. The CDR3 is CASSPGDRPWAGNQPQHF. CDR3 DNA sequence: TGTGCCAGCAGCCCTGGGGACAGGCCTTGGGCTGGCAATCAGCCCCAGCATTTT.

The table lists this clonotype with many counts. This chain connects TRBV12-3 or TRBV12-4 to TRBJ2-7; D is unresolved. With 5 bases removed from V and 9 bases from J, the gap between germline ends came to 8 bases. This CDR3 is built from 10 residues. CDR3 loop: CASSGKGQYF. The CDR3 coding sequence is TGTGCCAGCAGTGGGAAGGGGCAGTACTTC.

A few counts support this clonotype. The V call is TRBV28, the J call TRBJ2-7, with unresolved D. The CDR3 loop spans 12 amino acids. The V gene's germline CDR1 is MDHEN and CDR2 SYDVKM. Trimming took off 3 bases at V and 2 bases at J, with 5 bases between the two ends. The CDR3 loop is CASSFSPYEQYF. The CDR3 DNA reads TGTGCCAGCAGTTTTAGCCCCTACGAGCAGTACTTC.

This chain's CDR3 is CASSYQGPGEQYF. The CDR3 nucleotides read TGTGCCAGCAGTTACCAGGGGCCGGGAGAGCAGTACTTC. V and J are TRBV6-2 or TRBV6-3 and TRBJ2-7; the D gene is possibly TRBD1 (6 bases). There are 13 residues in the CDR3. V was trimmed by 2 bases and J by 7 bases, leaving 12 bases between them. In germline, CDR1 is MNHEY, CDR2 SVGEGT.

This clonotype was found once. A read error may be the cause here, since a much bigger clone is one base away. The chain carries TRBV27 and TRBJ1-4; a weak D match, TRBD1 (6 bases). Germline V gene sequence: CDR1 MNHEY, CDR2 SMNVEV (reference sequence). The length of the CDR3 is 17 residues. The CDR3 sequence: CASSRTNIGGRTEKLSF. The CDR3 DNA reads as TGTGCCAGCAGTCGGACGAACATAGGGGGGAGGACTGAAAAACTGTCTTTT.

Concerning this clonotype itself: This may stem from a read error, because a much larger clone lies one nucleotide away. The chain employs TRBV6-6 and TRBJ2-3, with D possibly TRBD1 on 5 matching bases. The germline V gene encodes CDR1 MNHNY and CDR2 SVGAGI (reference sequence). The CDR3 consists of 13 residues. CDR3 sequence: CAIRAESTDTHYF. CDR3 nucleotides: TGTGCCATCAGGGCCGAATCCACAGATACGCATTATTTT.

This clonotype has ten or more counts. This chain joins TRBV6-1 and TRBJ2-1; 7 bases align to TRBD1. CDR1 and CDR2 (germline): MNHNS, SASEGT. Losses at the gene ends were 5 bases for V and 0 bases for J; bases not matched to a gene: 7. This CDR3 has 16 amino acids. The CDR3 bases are TGTGCCAGCAGTCGGGACAGTTTAAGCTCCTACAATGAGCAGTTCTTC. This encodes CASSRDSLSSYNEQFF.

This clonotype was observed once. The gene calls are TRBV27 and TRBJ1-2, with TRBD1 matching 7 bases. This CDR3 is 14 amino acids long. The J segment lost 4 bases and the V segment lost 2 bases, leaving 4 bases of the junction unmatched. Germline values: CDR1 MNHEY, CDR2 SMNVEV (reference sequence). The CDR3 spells CASSLRAGGYGYTF. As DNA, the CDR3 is TGTGCCAGCAGTTTAAGGGCAGGGGGCTATGGCTACACCTTC.

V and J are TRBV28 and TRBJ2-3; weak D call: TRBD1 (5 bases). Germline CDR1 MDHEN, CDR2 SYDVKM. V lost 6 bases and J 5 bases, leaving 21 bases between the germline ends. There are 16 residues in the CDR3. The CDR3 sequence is CASSSRGAGYEDTQYF. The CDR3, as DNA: TGTGCCAGCAGCTCCCGTGGGGCAGGCTATGAAGATACGCAGTATTTT.

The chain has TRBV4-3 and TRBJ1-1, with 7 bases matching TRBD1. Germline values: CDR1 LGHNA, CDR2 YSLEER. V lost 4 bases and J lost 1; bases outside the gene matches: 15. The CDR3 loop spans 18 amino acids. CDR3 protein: CASSRDPQGPQENTEAFF. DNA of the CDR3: TGCGCCAGCAGCCGGGATCCACAGGGGCCGCAGGAGAACACTGAAGCTTTCTTT.

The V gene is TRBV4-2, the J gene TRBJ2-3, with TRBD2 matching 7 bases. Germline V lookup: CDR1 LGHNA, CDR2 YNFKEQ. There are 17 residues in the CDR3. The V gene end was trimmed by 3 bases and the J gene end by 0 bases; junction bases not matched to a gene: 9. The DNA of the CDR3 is TGTGCCAGCAGCCATGAATTATTTAGCGGGAGCACAGATACGCAGTATTTT. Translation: CASSHELFSGSTDTQYF.

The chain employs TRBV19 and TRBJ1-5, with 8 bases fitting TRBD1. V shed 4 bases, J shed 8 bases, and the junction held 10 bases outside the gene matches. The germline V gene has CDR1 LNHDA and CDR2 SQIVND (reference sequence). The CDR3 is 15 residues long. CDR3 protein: CASSKTRTGWEPQHF. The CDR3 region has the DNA TGTGCCAGTAGTAAGACCCGGACAGGGTGGGAGCCCCAGCATTTT. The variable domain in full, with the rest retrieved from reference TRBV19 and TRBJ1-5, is DGGITQSPKYLFRKEGQNVTLSCEQNLNHDAMYWYRQDPGQGLRLIYYSQIVNDFQKGDIAEGYSVSREKKESFPLTVTSAQKNPTAFYLCASSKTRTGWEPQHFGDGTRLSIL.

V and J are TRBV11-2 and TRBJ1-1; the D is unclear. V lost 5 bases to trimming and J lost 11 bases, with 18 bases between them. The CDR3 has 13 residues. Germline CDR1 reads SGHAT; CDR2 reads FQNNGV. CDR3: CASSRGYGRLAFF. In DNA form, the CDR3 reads TGTGCCAGCAGCCGGGGATATGGACGGCTTGCTTTCTTT.

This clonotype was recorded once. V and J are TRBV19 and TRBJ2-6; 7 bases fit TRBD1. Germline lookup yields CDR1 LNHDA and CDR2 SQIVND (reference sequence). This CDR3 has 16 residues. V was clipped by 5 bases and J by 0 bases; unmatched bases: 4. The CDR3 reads CASSRDRHSGANVLTF. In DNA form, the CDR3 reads TGTGCCAGTAGTCGGGACAGACACTCTGGGGCCAACGTCCTGACTTTC.

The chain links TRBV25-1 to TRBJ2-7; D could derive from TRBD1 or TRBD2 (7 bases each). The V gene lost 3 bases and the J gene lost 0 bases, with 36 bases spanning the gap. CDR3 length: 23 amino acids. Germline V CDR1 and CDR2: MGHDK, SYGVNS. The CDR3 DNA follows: TGTGCCAGCAGTGACCTCCCCCTCAGGACAGGAGCGGGGATGGGGGCGATCTCCTACGAGCAGTACTTC. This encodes CASSDLPLRTGAGMGAISYEQYF.

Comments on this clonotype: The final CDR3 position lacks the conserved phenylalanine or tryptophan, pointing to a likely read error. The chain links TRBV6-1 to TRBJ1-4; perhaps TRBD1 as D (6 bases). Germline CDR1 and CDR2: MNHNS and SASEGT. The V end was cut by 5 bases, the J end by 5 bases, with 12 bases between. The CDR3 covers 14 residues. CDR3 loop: CASSQGLGNEKLFL. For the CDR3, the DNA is TGTGCCAGCAGTCAGGGGCTCGGCAATGAAAAACTGTTTCTT.

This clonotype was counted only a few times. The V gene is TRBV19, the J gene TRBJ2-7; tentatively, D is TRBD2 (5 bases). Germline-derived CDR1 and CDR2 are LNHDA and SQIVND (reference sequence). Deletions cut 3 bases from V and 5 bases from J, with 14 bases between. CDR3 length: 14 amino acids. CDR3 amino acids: CASSILSRGDEQYF. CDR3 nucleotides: TGTGCCAGTAGTATCCTGTCTCGGGGAGACGAGCAGTACTTC.

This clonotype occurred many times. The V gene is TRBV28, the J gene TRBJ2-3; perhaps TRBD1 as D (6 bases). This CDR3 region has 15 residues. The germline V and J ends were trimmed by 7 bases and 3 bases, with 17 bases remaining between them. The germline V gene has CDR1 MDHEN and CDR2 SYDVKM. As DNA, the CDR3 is TGTGCCAGCACCTTCGGACAGACCGGGACAGATACGCAGTATTTT. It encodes CASTFGQTGTDTQYF.

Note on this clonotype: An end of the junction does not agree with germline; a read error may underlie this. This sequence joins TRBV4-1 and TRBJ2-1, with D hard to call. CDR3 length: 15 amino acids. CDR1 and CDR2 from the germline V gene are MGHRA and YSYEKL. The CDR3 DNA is TGCGCCATCAGCCAAGAAGTGGACTCCTACAATGAGCAGTTCTTC. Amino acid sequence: CAISQEVDSYNEQFF.

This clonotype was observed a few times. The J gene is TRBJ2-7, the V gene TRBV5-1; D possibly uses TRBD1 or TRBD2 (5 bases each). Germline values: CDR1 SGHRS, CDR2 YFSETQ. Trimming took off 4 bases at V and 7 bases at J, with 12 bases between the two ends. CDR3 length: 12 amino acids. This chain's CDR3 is CASSRGSPEQYF. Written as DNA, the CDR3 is TGCGCCAGCAGCCGGGGCTCCCCGGAGCAGTACTTC.

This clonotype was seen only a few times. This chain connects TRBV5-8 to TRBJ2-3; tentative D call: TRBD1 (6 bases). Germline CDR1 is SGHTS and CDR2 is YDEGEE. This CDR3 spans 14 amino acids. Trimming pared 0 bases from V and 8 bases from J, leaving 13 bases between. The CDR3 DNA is TGTGCCAGCAGCTTGGTAACAGGGTCCGGTACGCAGTATTTT. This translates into CASSLVTGSGTQYF. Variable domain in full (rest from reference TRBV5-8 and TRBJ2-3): EAGVTQSPTHLIKTRGQQATLRCSPISGHTSVYWYQQALGLGLQFLLWYDEGEERNRGNFPPRFSGRQFPNYSSELNVNALELEDSALYLCASSLVTGSGTQYFGPGTRLTVL.

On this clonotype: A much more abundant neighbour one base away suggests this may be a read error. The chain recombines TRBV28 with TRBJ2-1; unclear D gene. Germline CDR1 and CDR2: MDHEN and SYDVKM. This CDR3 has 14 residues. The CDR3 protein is CARSLLATNNEQFF. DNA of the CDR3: TGTGCCAGAAGTTTATTGGCTACCAACAATGAGCAGTTCTTC.

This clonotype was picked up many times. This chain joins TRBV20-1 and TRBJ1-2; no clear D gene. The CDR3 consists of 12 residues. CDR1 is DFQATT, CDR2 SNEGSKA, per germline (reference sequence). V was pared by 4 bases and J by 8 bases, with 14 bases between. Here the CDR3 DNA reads TGCAGTGCTACCCACCTTGACTGGGGCTACACCTTC. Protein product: CSATHLDWGYTF.

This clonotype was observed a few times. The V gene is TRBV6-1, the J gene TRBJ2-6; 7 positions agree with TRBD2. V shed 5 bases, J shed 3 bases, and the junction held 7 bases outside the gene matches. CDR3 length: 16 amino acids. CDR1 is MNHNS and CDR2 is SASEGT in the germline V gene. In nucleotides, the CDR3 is TGTGCCAGCAGTTCGTTTGGGGGGGGTGGGGCCAACGTCCTGACTTTC. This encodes CASSSFGGGGANVLTF.

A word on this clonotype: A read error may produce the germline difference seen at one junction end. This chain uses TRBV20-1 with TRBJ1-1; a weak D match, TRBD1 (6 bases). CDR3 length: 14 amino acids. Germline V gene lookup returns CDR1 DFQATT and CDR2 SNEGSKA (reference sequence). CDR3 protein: CTANWGQGNTEAFF. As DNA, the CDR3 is TGCACTGCTAACTGGGGGCAGGGGAACACTGAAGCTTTCTTT.

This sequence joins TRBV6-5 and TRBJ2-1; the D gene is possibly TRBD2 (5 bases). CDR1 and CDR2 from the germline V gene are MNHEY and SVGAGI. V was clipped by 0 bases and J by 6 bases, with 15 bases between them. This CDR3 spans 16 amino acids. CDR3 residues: CASSYSKARGFNEQFF. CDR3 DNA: TGTGCCAGCAGTTACTCGAAGGCGAGAGGGTTCAATGAGCAGTTCTTC.